A selection of T cell receptor beta chains follows, all from one sample in a study of CD8+CD57+ T cells in acquired aplastic anemia. TCRdb reprocessed the reads via MiXCR and lists one record per CDR3 protein. The sample holds 150,000 or so distinct CDR3 sequences, around 43% seen once. The sequenced sample consisted of sorted CD4+, CD8+, or CD8+CD57+ T cells (not recorded which) from PBMCs. The origin of the receptors is a human donor with aplastic anemia. CDR3s include the opening cysteine and the closing phenylalanine or tryptophan. Each record gives: J gene, V gene, CDR3 protein.

TRBJ2-5	TRBV20-1	CSAGEGGGKETQYF
TRBJ1-2	TRBV7-6	CASSLGQGRDGYTF
TRBJ2-3	TRBV5-1	CASSLAASGDTQYF
TRBJ2-5	TRBV25-1	CASSLGTSDPRGGETQYF
TRBJ1-5	TRBV19	CASSIKAGGNQPQHF
TRBJ2-5	TRBV19	CASSKGGSGGETQYF
TRBJ2-1	TRBV24-1	CATSGAGYNGQFF
TRBJ2-2	TRBV5-1	CASRRTSGGSTGELFF
TRBJ2-1	TRBV6-1	CASSATRIYNEQFF
TRBJ1-5	TRBV19	CASSFDNSNQPQHF
TRBJ1-2	TRBV19	CASSTDRGRNGYTF
TRBJ2-7	TRBV29-1	CSVVDLGLKYF
TRBJ2-7	TRBV7-9	CASSLLGPEQYF
TRBJ1-1	TRBV6-1	CASRQVVGAFF
TRBJ2-1	TRBV18	CASSTEGSYNEQFF
TRBJ1-2	TRBV7-2	CASSLSAYTF
TRBJ2-3	TRBV12-3/TRBV12-4	CASRSGTGSATDTQYF
TRBJ2-7	TRBV5-1	CASSLEAGPSYEQYF
TRBJ2-5	TRBV10-2	CASSEWGEETQYF
TRBJ1-1	TRBV5-1	CASSWAPDTEAFF
TRBJ2-3	TRBV19	CASTHRQGSDTQYF
TRBJ2-5	TRBV2	CASSGGQKSGETQYF
TRBJ1-6	TRBV29-1	CSIPGQGGPLHF
TRBJ1-1	TRBV19	CASSRLNTEAFF
TRBJ2-3	TRBV29-1	CSVSPRLTDTQYF
TRBJ1-6	TRBV7-9	CASRRTGTGGGNSPLHF
TRBJ1-2	TRBV6-5	CASSYSNGALYTF
TRBJ1-5	TRBV19	CASSHGQYSNQPQHF
TRBJ2-2	TRBV24-1	CATSARANTRGLFF
TRBJ1-1	TRBV20-1	CSARRGLMNTEAFF
TRBJ1-5	TRBV20-1	CSAREGAGSQPQHF
TRBJ2-5	TRBV5-8	CASSFHDRVEKETQYF
TRBJ2-2	TRBV12-3/TRBV12-4	CASSLRGGATGELFF
TRBJ1-5	TRBV25-1	CASLGPYSNQPQHF
TRBJ2-7	TRBV29-1	CSVEAGGSADAYEQYF
TRBJ2-2	TRBV20-1	CSAQGGGNTGELFF
TRBJ2-3	TRBV10-3	CAVSERGGAGTDTQYF
TRBJ1-1	TRBV29-1	CSGGQGSTEAFF
TRBJ2-2	TRBV2	CASSVGLANTGELFF
TRBJ1-2	TRBV19	CASSIDSTRTDPRGGYTF
TRBJ2-7	TRBV2	CASSGQVPYEQYF
TRBJ2-3	TRBV7-9	CASSFGASGQSTDTQYF
TRBJ1-1	TRBV6-5	CASSYGQAMNTEAFF
TRBJ2-3	TRBV5-1	CASSPLAPAWDTQYF